This TCR beta chain was observed in a study of T-cell reconstitution after alpha-beta-depleted transplantation in children. The V end lost 6 bases, the J end lost 1 base, and 14 bases lay between the germline ends. Germline lookup yields CDR1 DFQATT and CDR2 SNEGSKA (reference sequence). The CDR3 contains 14 residues. TCRbeta library preparation incorporated unique molecular identifiers. TCRdb re-called the PCR reads through MiXCR, storing one row per CDR3 protein. The table shows about 22,000 distinct CDR3 sequences, with approximately 11% occurring only once. This clonotype was sampled from a human donor who donated a stem cell graft to a child with chronic granulomatous disease. The chain recombines TRBV20-1 with TRBJ2-3, with D possibly TRBD2 on 5 matching bases. Sequences were derived from PBMCs from the stem cell graft donor, sampled from the stem cell graft. The CDR3: CSAGVGSRTDTQYF. The CDR3 region has the DNA TGCAGTGCAGGAGTAGGGAGTCGCACAGATACGCAGTATTTT.